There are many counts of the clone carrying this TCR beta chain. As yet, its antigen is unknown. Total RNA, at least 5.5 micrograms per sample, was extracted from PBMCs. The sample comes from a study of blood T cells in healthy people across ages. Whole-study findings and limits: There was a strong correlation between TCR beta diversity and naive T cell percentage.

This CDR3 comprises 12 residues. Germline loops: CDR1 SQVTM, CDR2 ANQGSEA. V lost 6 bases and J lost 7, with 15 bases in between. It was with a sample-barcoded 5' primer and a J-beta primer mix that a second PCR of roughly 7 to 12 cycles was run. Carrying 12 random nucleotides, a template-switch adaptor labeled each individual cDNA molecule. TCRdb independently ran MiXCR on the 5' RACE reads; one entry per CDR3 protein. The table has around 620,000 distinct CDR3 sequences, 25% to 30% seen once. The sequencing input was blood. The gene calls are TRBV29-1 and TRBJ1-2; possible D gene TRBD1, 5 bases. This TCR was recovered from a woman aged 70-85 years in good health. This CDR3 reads CSVAPGISGYTF. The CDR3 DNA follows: TGCAGCGTGGCCCCAGGGATCTCTGGCTACACCTTC.